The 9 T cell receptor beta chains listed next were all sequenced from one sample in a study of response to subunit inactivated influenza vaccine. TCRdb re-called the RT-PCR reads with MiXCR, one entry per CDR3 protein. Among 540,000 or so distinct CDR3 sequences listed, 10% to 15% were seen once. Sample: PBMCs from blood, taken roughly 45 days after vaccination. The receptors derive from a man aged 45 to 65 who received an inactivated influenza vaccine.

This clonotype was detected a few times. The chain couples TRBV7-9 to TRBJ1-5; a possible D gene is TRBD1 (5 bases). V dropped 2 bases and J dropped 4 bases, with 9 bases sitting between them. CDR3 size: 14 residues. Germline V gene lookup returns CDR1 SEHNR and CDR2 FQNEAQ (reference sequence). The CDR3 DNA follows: TGTGCCAGCAGCTTAAATGGACAAAATCAGCCCCAGCATTTT. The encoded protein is CASSLNGQNQPQHF.

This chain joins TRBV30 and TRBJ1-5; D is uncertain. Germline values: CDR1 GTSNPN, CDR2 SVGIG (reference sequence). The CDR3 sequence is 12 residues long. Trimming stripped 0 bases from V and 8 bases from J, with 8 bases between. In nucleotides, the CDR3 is TGTGCCTGGAGTGTACGAGGGAAGCCCCAGCATTTT. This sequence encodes CAWSVRGKPQHF.

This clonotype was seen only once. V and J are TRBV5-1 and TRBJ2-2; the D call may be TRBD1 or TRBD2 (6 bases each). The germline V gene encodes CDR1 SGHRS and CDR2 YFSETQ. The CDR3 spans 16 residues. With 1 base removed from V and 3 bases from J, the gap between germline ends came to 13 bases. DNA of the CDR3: TGCGCCAGCAGCTTGTCCGGGGGCCATGACACCGGGGAGCTGTTTTTT. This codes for CASSLSGGHDTGELFF. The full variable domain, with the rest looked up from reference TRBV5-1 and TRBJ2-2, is KAGVTQTPRYLIKTRGQQVTLSCSPISGHRSVSWYQQTPGQGLQFLFEYFSETQRNKGNFPGRFSGRQFSNSRSEMNVSTLELGDSALYLCASSLSGGHDTGELFFGEGSRLTVL.

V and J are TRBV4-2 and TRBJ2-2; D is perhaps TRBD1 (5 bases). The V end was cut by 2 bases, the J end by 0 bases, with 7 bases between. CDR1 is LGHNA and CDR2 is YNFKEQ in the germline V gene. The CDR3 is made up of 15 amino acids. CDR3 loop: CASSQSTANTGELFF. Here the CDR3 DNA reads TGTGCCAGCAGCCAATCGACAGCGAACACCGGGGAGCTGTTTTTT.

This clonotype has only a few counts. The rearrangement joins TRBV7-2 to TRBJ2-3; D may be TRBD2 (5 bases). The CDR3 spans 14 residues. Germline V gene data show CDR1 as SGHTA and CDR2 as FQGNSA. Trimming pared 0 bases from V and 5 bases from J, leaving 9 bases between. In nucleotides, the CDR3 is TGTGCCAGCAGCTTAGCGTCGGCGGGAGATACGCAGTATTTT. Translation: CASSLASAGDTQYF.

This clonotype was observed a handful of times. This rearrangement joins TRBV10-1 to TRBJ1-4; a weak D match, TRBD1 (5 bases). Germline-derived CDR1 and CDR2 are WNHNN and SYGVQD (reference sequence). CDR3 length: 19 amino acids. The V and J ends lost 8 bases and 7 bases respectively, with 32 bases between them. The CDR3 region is CASAGSEEISRGGVEKLFF. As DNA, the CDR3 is TGCGCCAGCGCCGGGTCAGAGGAGATATCCCGGGGAGGGGTTGAAAAACTGTTTTTT.

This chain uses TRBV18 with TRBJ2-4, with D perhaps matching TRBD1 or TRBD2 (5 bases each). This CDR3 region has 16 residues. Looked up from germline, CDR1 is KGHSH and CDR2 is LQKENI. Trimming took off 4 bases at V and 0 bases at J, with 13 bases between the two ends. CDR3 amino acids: CASSQTLGVAKNIQYF. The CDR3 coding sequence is TGTGCCAGCTCACAGACTCTGGGGGTAGCCAAAAACATTCAGTACTTC. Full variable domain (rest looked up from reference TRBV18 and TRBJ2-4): NAGVMQNPRHLVRRRGQEARLRCSPMKGHSHVYWYRQLPEEGLKFMVYLQKENIIDESGMPKERFSAEFPKEGPSILRIQQVVRGDSAAYFCASSQTLGVAKNIQYFGAGTRLSVL.

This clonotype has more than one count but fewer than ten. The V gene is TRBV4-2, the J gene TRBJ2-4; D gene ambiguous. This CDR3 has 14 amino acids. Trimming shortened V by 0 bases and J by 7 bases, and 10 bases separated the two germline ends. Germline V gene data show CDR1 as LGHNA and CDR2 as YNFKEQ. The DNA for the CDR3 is TGTGCCAGCAGCCAAGATATAGGTAGCAACATTCAGTACTTC. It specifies CASSQDIGSNIQYF.

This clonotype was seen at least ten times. The CDR3 spells CASSKGQIIAKNIQYF. DNA for the CDR3: TGTGCCAGCAGCAAAGGACAGATTATAGCCAAAAACATTCAGTACTTC. V is TRBV7-2 and J is TRBJ2-4; maybe TRBD1 (6 bases). This CDR3 comprises 16 residues. The V gene's germline CDR1 is SGHTA and CDR2 FQGNSA. V was pared by 5 bases and J by 0 bases, with 14 bases between.